A selection of T cell receptor beta chains follows, all from one sample in a study of T cell responses to AZD1222 COVID-19 vaccine. Method: immunoSEQ multiplex PCR; TCRdb's copy keeps in-frame clones and lacks some. The sample contains roughly 42,000 clones, around 80% of which appear only once. The specimen was peripheral blood, collected on day 0 of AZD1222 vaccination. The receptors were sampled from an adult in good health. Each CDR3 is given with its conserved first and last residue. A D gene is named only where the DNA matches it firmly. The size of a clone is reported for some rows only, either as once, few or many, or as a class for expanded clones.

size: -
D: TRBD1
V: TRBV28
J: TRBJ1-2
DNA: TGTGCCAGCAAACTGACAGGGGAGCGTGGCTACACCTTC
CDR3: CASKLTGERGYTF

size: -
D: -
V: TRBV11-2
J: TRBJ1-4
DNA: TGTGCCAGCAGCTTAGAGGGGGGCAGGGTAGGAAAACTGTTTTTT
CDR3: CASSLEGGRVGKLFF

size: -
D: -
V: TRBV10-1
J: TRBJ2-2
DNA: TGCGCCAGCAGTCCTGGGAGCAACACCGGGGAGCTGTTTTTT
CDR3: CASSPGSNTGELFF

size: once
D: -
V: TRBV9
J: TRBJ2-5
DNA: TGTGCCAGCAGCGTAGATCCAAGAGAGACCCAGTACTTC
CDR3: CASSVDPRETQYF

size: once
D: TRBD1
V: TRBV5-6
J: TRBJ1-4
DNA: TGTGCCAGCAGCTGGGGTCCCAGGGGGGCTAATGAAAAACTGTTTTTT
CDR3: CASSWGPRGANEKLFF

size: -
D: TRBD2
V: TRBV13
J: TRBJ2-7
DNA: TGTGCCAGCAGCCGGCGTAGCGGGGGACTCTACGAGCAGTACTTC
CDR3: CASSRRSGGLYEQYF

size: -
D: TRBD2
V: TRBV6-5
J: TRBJ2-1
DNA: TGTGCCAGCAGTTTTACTAGCGGGGTTATCGATGAGCAGTTCTTC
CDR3: CASSFTSGVIDEQFF

size: -
D: -
V: TRBV30
J: TRBJ1-2
DNA: TGTGCCTGGAGATCCAGGGCTCATGGCTACACCTTC
CDR3: CAWRSRAHGYTF

size: -
D: -
V: TRBV7-6
J: TRBJ1-1
DNA: TGTGCCAGCAGCTCCTATGGTTGGGCGGATACTGAAGCTTTCTTT
CDR3: CASSSYGWADTEAFF

size: -
D: -
V: TRBV11-2
J: TRBJ2-3
DNA: TGTGCCAGCAGCTTAGATCTAGCGTCCGGCACAGATACGCAGTATTTT
CDR3: CASSLDLASGTDTQYF

size: -
D: -
V: TRBV19
J: TRBJ2-2
DNA: TGTGCCAGTAGAGAGACCGGGGAGCTGTTTTTT
CDR3: CASRETGELFF

size: -
D: TRBD2
V: TRBV13
J: TRBJ2-3
DNA: TGTGCCAGCAGCTTCGGACTAGCGGGGGGAGGGGACACAGATACGCAGTATTTT
CDR3: CASSFGLAGGGDTDTQYF

size: -
D: -
V: TRBV27
J: TRBJ2-3
DNA: TGTGCCAGCAGTTTGTTGGCAGGTAGGCGTCCAGATACGCAGTATTTT
CDR3: CASSLLAGRRPDTQYF

size: -
D: TRBD2
V: TRBV4-2
J: TRBJ2-3
DNA: TGTGCCAGCAGCCAAGAACTAGCGGGCGACACAGATACGCAGTATTTT
CDR3: CASSQELAGDTDTQYF

size: -
D: -
V: TRBV2
J: TRBJ1-2
DNA: TGTGCCAGCACCGAAGGACAGTACTATGGCTACACCTTC
CDR3: CASTEGQYYGYTF

size: once
D: -
V: TRBV7-8
J: TRBJ2-7
DNA: TGTGCCAGCAGCTTCAGGGGACAATCCTACGAGCAGTACTTC
CDR3: CASSFRGQSYEQYF

size: few
D: -
V: TRBV7-2
J: TRBJ1-2
DNA: TGTGCCAGCAGCTTAGGCCTCAGGGCTCCCTATGGCTACACCTTC
CDR3: CASSLGLRAPYGYTF

size: -
D: -
V: TRBV7-2
J: TRBJ1-3
DNA: TGTGCCAGCAGCTTAGCGATTGGTGGAACCATATATTTT
CDR3: CASSLAIGGTIYF

size: -
D: TRBD2
V: TRBV5-1
J: TRBJ2-1
DNA: TGCGCCAGCAGCTTACTAGCGGGGGGGCTTTACAATGAGCAGTTCTTC
CDR3: CASSLLAGGLYNEQFF

size: -
D: -
V: TRBV6-5
J: TRBJ1-1
DNA: TGTGCCAGCAGTTACGACAGACAGAACACTGAAGCTTTCTTT
CDR3: CASSYDRQNTEAFF

size: -
D: -
V: TRBV5-5
J: TRBJ2-5
DNA: TGTGCCAGCAGCTTGTTGCCTAGTTTCGAGACCCAGTACTTC
CDR3: CASSLLPSFETQYF

size: -
D: -
V: TRBV28
J: TRBJ2-1
DNA: TGTGCCAGCAGTCCACACTCGAGCTCCTACAATGAGCAGTTCTTC
CDR3: CASSPHSSSYNEQFF

size: -
D: -
V: TRBV6-5
J: TRBJ2-2
DNA: TGTGCCAGCCAGATACAGGGCGGGGAGCTGTTTTTT
CDR3: CASQIQGGELFF

size: once
D: -
V: TRBV18
J: TRBJ1-1
DNA: TGTGCCAGCTCACCTGAGGGAAACACTGAAGCTTTCTTT
CDR3: CASSPEGNTEAFF

size: once
D: -
V: TRBV18
J: TRBJ2-7
DNA: TGTGCCAGCTCACCACCGTTTACAGGGACCCACGAGCAGTACTTC
CDR3: CASSPPFTGTHEQYF

size: -
D: -
V: TRBV19
J: TRBJ1-6
DNA: TGTGCCAGTAGTAGGATCGGGAGGGATTCACCCCTCCACTTT
CDR3: CASSRIGRDSPLHF

size: -
D: -
V: TRBV4-1
J: TRBJ2-7
DNA: TGCGCCAGCAGCCAAGATCACGGGGGCGAGCAGTACTTC
CDR3: CASSQDHGGEQYF

size: -
D: -
V: TRBV11-3
J: TRBJ2-2
DNA: TGTGCCAGCAGCAGAGCCGGGGGAAACACCGGGGAGCTGTTTTTT
CDR3: CASSRAGGNTGELFF

size: -
D: -
V: TRBV3-1/TRBV3-2
J: TRBJ1-3
DNA: TGTGCCAGCAGCCAGGATGTTGGAAACACCATATATTTT
CDR3: CASSQDVGNTIYF

size: once
D: -
V: TRBV10-2
J: TRBJ2-5
DNA: TGCGCCAGCAGTGGGGGGCAGGAGACCCAGTACTTC
CDR3: CASSGGQETQYF

size: -
D: -
V: TRBV6-5
J: TRBJ2-2
DNA: TGTGCCAGCAGTCCCCAAGGGGGAAACACCGGGGAGCTGTTTTTT
CDR3: CASSPQGGNTGELFF

size: -
D: TRBD1
V: TRBV5-6
J: TRBJ1-2
DNA: TGTGCCAGCAGCCCCTGGACAGGAAACTACTATGGCTACACCTTC
CDR3: CASSPWTGNYYGYTF

size: -
D: -
V: TRBV12-5
J: TRBJ1-1
DNA: TGTGCTAGTGGTTCGCAGGGGACTGAAGCTTTCTTT
CDR3: CASGSQGTEAFF

size: -
D: -
V: TRBV27
J: TRBJ2-7
DNA: TGTGCCAGCAGAATGAGCGGCACCTACGAGCAGTACTTC
CDR3: CASRMSGTYEQYF

size: once
D: -
V: TRBV6-5
J: TRBJ1-1
DNA: TGTGCCAGCAGTTACAGGGACACTGAAGCTTTCTTT
CDR3: CASSYRDTEAFF